The TCR beta chain described here comes from a study of CD8 T cells in ankylosing spondylitis. CDR1 is SGHTA and CDR2 is FQGNSA in the germline V gene. Trimming stripped 3 bases from V and 7 bases from J, with 22 bases between. The CDR3 spans 17 residues. The TCR beta libraries were generated through quantitative 5'-RACE incorporating molecular barcodes. TCRdb called the 5' RACE reads again in MiXCR, with one record for every CDR3 protein. The sample contains about 220,000 distinct CDR3 sequences, roughly a tenth of which appear only once. Notes on this clonotype: Its antigen is unidentified.

Study results and limitations: There were earlier reports of some motif variants in reactive arthritis synovial fluid and blood. Clones tied to disease were said to be significantly enriched in matched ankylosing spondylitis synovial fluid.

This chain uses TRBV7-2 with TRBJ2-4; tentatively, D is TRBD1 or TRBD2 (5 bases each). The source of this sequence is a male donor with ankylosing spondylitis or in good health (not recorded which). The material sequenced was blood, either unsorted or a sorted T cell fraction (not recorded which). The CDR3 spells CASSFSGATRVGNIQYF. The CDR3 DNA is TGTGCCAGCAGCTTCTCCGGGGCCACCCGGGTGGGGAACATTCAGTACTTC.